Listed here is a single T cell receptor (beta chain). Clones were sequenced by immunoSEQ multiplex PCR, and TCRdb holds only the in-frame ones, with some missing. The repertoire holds over 40,000 clones, with roughly 80% as singletons. The entry originates in a study of blood T cell repertoires in COVID-19. This sequence originates from a man aged 55 to 69 with active COVID-19. The specimen was peripheral blood.

The CDR3 DNA reads TGTGCCAGCAGCCTAGCGGGAGGAGCGAATGAGCAGTTCTTC. Amino acid sequence: CASSLAGGANEQFF. The V gene is TRBV28, the J gene TRBJ2-1; 11 bases map to TRBD2. This CDR3 spans 14 amino acids. Germline V gene data show CDR1 as MDHEN and CDR2 as SYDVKM. After removal of 6 bases from V and 7 bases from J, the junction contained 5 bases not matched to a gene. Full variable domain (outside the CDR3, taken from reference TRBV28 and TRBJ2-1): DVKVTQSSRYLVKRTGEKVFLECVQDMDHENMFWYRQDPGLGLRLIYFSYDVKMKEKGDIPEGYSVSREKKERFSLILESASTNQTSMYLCASSLAGGANEQFFGPGTRLTVL.